The clone carrying this T cell receptor beta chain has at least ten counts. Its target is unknown. This entry comes from a study of T-cell reconstitution after alpha-beta-depleted transplantation in children. Study results and limitations: High day-60 TCRbeta diversity in some patients came from surviving recipient T cells and thymic progenitors. Diversity and T-cell counts at one year after transplant derived mostly from new T cells.

CDR1 is SGHTA, CDR2 FQGNSA, per germline. V shed 0 bases and J shed 5 bases, with 13 bases lying between them. The CDR3 totals 15 residues. The authors prepared the TCRbeta library with unique molecular identifiers. Each CDR3 protein is one row after TCRdb ran MiXCR on the PCR reads. The sample yields 150,000 to 250,000 distinct CDR3 sequences, just under 6.5% seen once. This sample comprised PBMCs, obtained before TCRalphabeta/CD19-depleted stem cell transplant. The rearrangement joins TRBV7-2 to TRBJ1-1; TRBD1 might be the D (6 bases). The sequence was obtained from a girl less than two years old with combined immunodeficiency, due to receive a stem cell transplant. The CDR3 sequence is CASSLAGGMYTEAFF. CDR3 coding DNA: TGTGCCAGCAGCTTAGCTGGGGGCATGTATACTGAAGCTTTCTTT. The variable domain in full, completed from reference TRBV7-2 and TRBJ1-1, reads GAGVSQSPSNKVTEKGKDVELRCDPISGHTALYWYRQSLGQGLEFLIYFQGNSAPDKSGLPSDRFSAERTGGSVSTLTIQRTQQEDSAVYLCASSLAGGMYTEAFFGQGTRLTVV.